Listed here are 5 T cell receptor beta chains from one sample, sequenced in a study of control samples from healthy donors and cancer patients. The protocol was immunoSEQ multiplex PCR, while the TCRdb copy is restricted to in-frame clones and leaves out a portion. The sample has fewer than 200,000 clones, roughly 89% seen once. The sample was blood. These receptors all stem from a woman in her forties or fifties in good health.

V usage is TRBV28 and J usage is TRBJ1-1, with D possibly matching TRBD1 (5 bases). Trimming took 6 bases from V and 1 from J, leaving 15 bases between them. Per germline, CDR1 MDHEN and CDR2 SYDVKM. The CDR3 spans 15 residues. The CDR3 loop reads CASRTGGAGNTEAFF. CDR3 nucleotide sequence: TGTGCCAGCAGGACGGGAGGGGCAGGGAACACTGAAGCTTTCTTT.

This chain links TRBV7-2 with TRBJ1-2; no reliable D call. CDR1 and CDR2 (germline): SGHTA, FQGNSA. CDR3 length equals 14 residues. Deletions cut 1 base from V and 4 bases from J, with 10 bases between. This chain's CDR3 is CASSLVEGSYGYTF. CDR3 DNA sequence: TGTGCCAGCAGCTTAGTGGAGGGTAGCTATGGCTACACCTTC.

The CDR3 DNA sequence: TGTGCCAGTACGACAGGGAAGGACTACGAGCAGTACTTC. Amino acid sequence: CASTTGKDYEQYF. The chain is built from TRBV10-3 and TRBJ2-7, with 7 bases aligning to TRBD1. Germline V gene data show CDR1 as ENHRY and CDR2 as SYGVKD. V shed 10 bases, J shed 3 bases, and the junction held 9 bases outside the gene matches. This CDR3 contains 13 residues.

This chain connects TRBV30 to TRBJ1-6; D not resolved. V gave up 2 bases and J gave up 8 bases, with 13 bases separating them. CDR1 and CDR2 (germline): GTSNPN, SVGIG (reference sequence). This CDR3 spans 14 amino acids. CDR3 residues: CAWSRVVRDSPLHF. As DNA, the CDR3 is TGTGCCTGGAGTCGCGTGGTCCGGGATTCACCCCTCCACTTT.

This chain connects TRBV20-1 to TRBJ1-2; D possibly corresponds to TRBD1 (6 bases). The CDR3 spans 14 residues. The V end was cut by 3 bases, the J end by 6 bases, with 17 bases between. CDR1 and CDR2 from the germline V gene are DFQATT and SNEGSKA (reference sequence). The CDR3 sequence: CSASVGANADGYTF. CDR3 nucleotides: TGCAGTGCTAGTGTGGGGGCTAACGCGGATGGCTACACCTTC.